This T cell receptor (beta chain) was captured by sequencing in a study of early T cells in non-severe SARS-CoV-2 infection. The wider study: Chains stayed unpaired after sequencing of bulk RNA from unsorted whole blood.

This clonotype was seen a handful of times. The TCR library protocol attached unique molecular identifiers to the individual cDNA molecules. TCRdb reprocessed the 5' RACE reads with MiXCR, giving one entry per CDR3 protein. The data show about 58,000 distinct CDR3 sequences, with 9.5% to 15% seen just once and 10% held by the top ten. The V gene end was trimmed by 0 bases and the J gene end by 8 bases; junction bases not matched to a gene: 8. The germline CDR1 and CDR2 sequences are MGHRA and YSYEKL. This CDR3 region has 16 residues. The sample was whole blood. The TCR comes from an adult who was a healthcare worker with PCR-confirmed SARS-CoV-2 infection or an uninfected control (not recorded which). The chain combines TRBV4-1 with TRBJ2-1, with TRBD1 matching 9 bases. CDR3 DNA: TGCGCCAGCAGCCAAGAGCCGGGACAGGGATACTATGAGCAGTTCTTC. Translated: CASSQEPGQGYYEQFF.